What follows are 18 T cell receptor beta chains derived from one specimen sequenced in a study of shared clonotypes between healthy human individuals. CD45RO-negative, CCR7-selected cells formed the naive CD8 fraction, which excluded terminally differentiated effector memory CD45RA+ cells. Profiling relied on immunoSEQ multiplex PCR, and the TCRdb table lists in-frame clones only, not all of them. The table lists roughly 890,000 clones, 90% to 95% of them singletons, with about 25% in the top ten. Sequencing was performed on naive CD8+ T cells sorted from blood. Source of these receptors: a young man in good health.

This CDR3 is CASSQDLRSNTEAFF. CDR3 sequence (DNA): TGCGCCAGCAGCCAAGATCTCCGTTCGAACACTGAAGCTTTCTTT. This chain connects TRBV4-1 to TRBJ1-1, with D unclear. Germline CDR1 and CDR2: MGHRA and YSYEKL. The V and J ends lost 0 bases and 1 base respectively, with 9 bases between them. The CDR3 runs to 15 residues.

This chain joins TRBV7-9 and TRBJ2-1, with TRBD1 as a possible D gene (6 bases). The CDR3 runs 14 residues. CDR1 is SEHNR, CDR2 FQNEAQ, per germline (reference sequence). With 4 bases removed from V and 6 bases from J, the gap between germline ends came to 13 bases. The CDR3 reads CASSYAGAGNEQFF. CDR3 sequence (DNA): TGTGCCAGCAGCTATGCAGGGGCGGGCAATGAGCAGTTCTTC.

This chain connects TRBV7-9 to TRBJ2-7; 10 bases agree with TRBD2. The CDR3 contains 18 residues. V was pared by 5 bases and J by 3 bases, with 16 bases of the junction left unmatched. CDR1 SEHNR and CDR2 FQNEAQ come from the germline V gene (reference sequence). CDR3 coding DNA: TGTGCCAGCAGCCCACCTTCGTATCCTAGCGGGAGCGTCTACGAGCAGTACTTC. Its translation is CASSPPSYPSGSVYEQYF. The full variable domain, rest sourced from reference TRBV7-9 and TRBJ2-7, is DTGVSQNPRHKITKRGQNVTFRCDPISEHNRLYWYRQTLGQGPEFLTYFQNEAQLEKSRLLSDRFSAERPKGSFSTLEIQRTEQGDSAMYLCASSPPSYPSGSVYEQYFGPGTRLTVT.

This chain links TRBV4-3 with TRBJ2-7; 7 bases fit TRBD1. V shed 0 bases, J shed 3 bases, and the junction held 5 bases outside the gene matches. The CDR3 contains 15 residues. Per germline, CDR1 LGHNA and CDR2 YSLEER. The DNA for the CDR3 is TGCGCCAGCAGCCAAGATGAGGGGGCGAGCTACGAGCAGTACTTC. It yields the protein CASSQDEGASYEQYF.

This chain uses TRBV2 with TRBJ2-3; TRBD2 matches 12 bases. V shed 3 bases, J shed 2 bases, and the junction held 12 bases outside the gene matches. Germline CDR1 is SNHLY and CDR2 is FYNNEI. CDR3 length equals 19 residues. The CDR3 DNA reads TGTGCCAGCAGTGACCTAGCGGGAGGGCCGAAGCGTAACACAGATACGCAGTATTTT. As protein: CASSDLAGGPKRNTDTQYF. Combining the CDR3 with reference TRBV2 and TRBJ2-3 gives the whole variable domain EPEVTQTPSHQVTQMGQEVILRCVPISNHLYFYWYRQILGQKVEFLVSFYNNEISEKSEIFDDQFSVERPDGSNFTLKIRSTKLEDSAMYFCASSDLAGGPKRNTDTQYFGPGTRLTVL.

The gene calls are TRBV7-9 and TRBJ2-7; TRBD1 agrees at 7 bases. Per the germline V gene, CDR1 is SEHNR and CDR2 is FQNEAQ (reference sequence). The trim removed 4 bases at V and 2 bases at J, leaving 8 bases unmatched. This CDR3 has 15 amino acids. The CDR3 protein is CASSSDRFTTYEQYF. The DNA for the CDR3 is TGTGCCAGCAGCTCGGACAGGTTTACGACCTACGAGCAGTACTTC.

Turning to this clone: The junction does not match germline at one end; this may be a read error. The chain carries TRBV2 and TRBJ2-7, with 7 bases aligning to TRBD1. CDR1 and CDR2 from the germline V gene are SNHLY and FYNNEI. The CDR3 covers 11 residues. The CDR3 bases are TGTGCAAGCAGTTCACAGGGGGAGCAGTACTTC. This gives the protein CASSSQGEQYF.

The V and J genes are TRBV27 and TRBJ2-1; TRBD1 matches 7 bases. The germline CDR1 and CDR2 sequences are MNHEY and SMNVEV (reference sequence). J was trimmed by 9 bases and V by 5 bases; bases with no gene match: 10. The CDR3 is made up of 14 amino acids. In DNA form, the CDR3 reads TGTGCCAGCAGTCCCTCGACAGGGTTCAGTGAGCAGTTCTTC. Encoded protein: CASSPSTGFSEQFF.

The V call is TRBV7-6, the J call TRBJ2-7; D gene ambiguous. Germline CDR1 reads SGHVS; CDR2 reads FNYEAQ. The CDR3 has 15 amino acids. Trimming left V 0 bases short and J 1 base short, with 10 bases between. DNA for the CDR3: TGTGCCAGCAGCTTAGCCCTGGACGGTTCCTACGAGCAGTACTTC. Its protein is CASSLALDGSYEQYF.

The chain links TRBV7-9 to TRBJ1-5; D ambiguous. The V gene's germline CDR1 is SEHNR and CDR2 FQNEAQ (reference sequence). Trimming left V 3 bases short and J 8 bases short, with 8 bases between. The CDR3 has 12 residues. CDR3 protein: CASSFMVEPQHF. Written as DNA, the CDR3 is TGTGCCAGCAGCTTCATGGTAGAGCCCCAGCATTTT.

V and J are TRBV19 and TRBJ2-3, with D hard to call. Germline loops: CDR1 LNHDA, CDR2 SQIVND (reference sequence). The length of the CDR3 is 14 residues. Trimming took off 0 bases at V and 7 bases at J, with 11 bases between the two ends. The CDR3 DNA reads as TGTGCCAGTAGTATAGAATCGGCTAGTCATACGCAGTATTTT. Protein sequence: CASSIESASHTQYF.

The rearrangement links TRBV7-9 to TRBJ2-5; TRBD2 matches 7 bases. The germline V gene encodes CDR1 SEHNR and CDR2 FQNEAQ (reference sequence). The CDR3 sequence is 15 residues long. After removal of 4 bases from V and 5 bases from J, the junction contained 10 bases not matched to a gene. This CDR3 reads CASSSRGSIQETQYF. In DNA, the CDR3 is TGTGCCAGCAGCTCCCGCGGGAGTATCCAGGAGACCCAGTACTTC. Full variable domain (outside the CDR3, taken from reference TRBV7-9 and TRBJ2-5): DTGVSQNPRHKITKRGQNVTFRCDPISEHNRLYWYRQTLGQGPEFLTYFQNEAQLEKSRLLSDRFSAERPKGSFSTLEIQRTEQGDSAMYLCASSSRGSIQETQYFGPGTRLLVL.

The chain combines TRBV5-8 with TRBJ2-1; TRBD2 is a possible D gene (5 bases). Germline V gene lookup returns CDR1 SGHTS and CDR2 YDEGEE. The CDR3 totals 14 residues. The V end lost 4 bases, the J end lost 5 bases, and 13 bases lay between the germline ends. The chain's CDR3 is CASSKKRIDNEQFF. The CDR3 DNA sequence: TGTGCCAGCAGCAAGAAGCGGATCGACAATGAGCAGTTCTTC.

V is TRBV27 and J is TRBJ1-3; D is uncertain. This CDR3 spans 14 amino acids. From germline, CDR1 is MNHEY and CDR2 SMNVEV (reference sequence). Trimming took 3 bases from V and 0 from J, leaving 6 bases between them. The CDR3 reads CASSFLGSGNTIYF. CDR3 DNA: TGTGCCAGCAGTTTTCTCGGCTCTGGAAACACCATATATTTT.

The chain employs TRBV29-1 and TRBJ2-7, with 10 nucleotides matching TRBD1. This CDR3 has 14 amino acids. The V and J ends lost 6 bases and 4 bases, in that order; junction bases with no gene match: 9. The germline gives CDR1 SQVTM, CDR2 ANQGSEA. In DNA form, the CDR3 reads TGCAGCGTGTCTGCCGGGACAGGGGAATACGAGCAGTACTTC. Amino acid sequence: CSVSAGTGEYEQYF.

This clone was recorded only once. This chain links TRBV27 with TRBJ1-1; D gene uncertain. Trimming removed 7 bases at V and 2 bases at J, with 5 bases between. The germline gives CDR1 MNHEY, CDR2 SMNVEV (reference sequence). This CDR3 contains 11 residues. The CDR3 reads CASTINTEAFF. The DNA for the CDR3 is TGTGCCAGCACCATCAACACTGAAGCTTTCTTT.

This clone was observed once. CDR3 amino acids: CASSVQGAPYEQYF. DNA of the CDR3: TGTGCCAGCAGCGTACAGGGGGCCCCCTACGAGCAGTACTTC. This sequence joins TRBV9 and TRBJ2-7, with 8 bases aligning to TRBD1. CDR3 length: 14 amino acids. After removal of 1 base from V and 2 bases from J, the junction contained 2 bases not matched to a gene. Germline V gene data show CDR1 as SGDLS and CDR2 as YYNGEE.

CDR3 in amino acids: CASSELRGVSGELFF. CDR3 nucleotides: TGCGCCAGCAGTGAACTGAGGGGAGTGAGTGGGGAGCTGTTTTTT. This chain uses TRBV10-2 with TRBJ2-2, with D perhaps assigned TRBD1 or TRBD2 (5 bases each). This CDR3 comprises 15 residues. Deletions cut 3 bases from V and 8 bases from J, with 16 bases between. Per germline, CDR1 WSHSY and CDR2 SAAADI.